Each of the 21 T cell receptor beta chains below was sequenced from the same sample in a study of T cell responses to AZD1222 COVID-19 vaccine. Sequenced by immunoSEQ multiplex PCR; TCRdb stores in-frame clones only, minus some. The sample consists of approximately 200,000 clones, approximately 94% of them appearing once. The starting material was peripheral blood, obtained 28 days after the second dose of the MenACWY control vaccine. Every receptor here comes from an adult who received the MenACWY meningococcal vaccine as a control.

The rearrangement joins TRBV28 to TRBJ2-7; tentatively, D is TRBD2 (5 bases). Trimming removed 4 bases at V and 3 bases at J, with 16 bases between. Germline CDR1 reads MDHEN; CDR2 reads SYDVKM. The CDR3 runs 15 residues. CDR3 amino acids: CASSSGLTFGYEQYF. Here the CDR3 DNA reads TGTGCCAGCAGTTCCGGACTTACCTTTGGCTACGAGCAGTACTTC.

This CDR3 is CASLLFGSDYGYTF. For the CDR3, the DNA is TGTGCCAGCCTGCTGTTTGGTTCGGACTATGGCTACACCTTC. The chain uses TRBV5-8 and TRBJ1-2; no clear D. Germline V gene lookup returns CDR1 SGHTS and CDR2 YDEGEE. V gave up 7 bases and J gave up 3 bases, with 16 bases separating them. CDR3 length: 14 amino acids.

This chain uses TRBV7-3 with TRBJ2-7; 8 bases map to TRBD1. The V gene end was trimmed by 3 bases and the J gene end by 2 bases; junction bases not matched to a gene: 6. The germline V gene encodes CDR1 SGHTA and CDR2 FQGTGA. The CDR3 totals 15 residues. The CDR3 sequence is CASSFSGTGAYEQYF. The CDR3 DNA follows: TGTGCCAGCAGCTTCTCCGGGACAGGAGCCTACGAGCAGTACTTC.

This clone was detected a few times. This chain links TRBV5-6 with TRBJ1-2; 7 bases line up with TRBD1. The germline V gene has CDR1 SGHDT and CDR2 YYEEEE. There are 16 residues in the CDR3. V shed 0 bases and J 3 bases; nucleotides not matched to a gene: 8. The CDR3 DNA follows: TGTGCCAGCAGCTTGGTCAGGGGGACGATTCACTATGGCTACACCTTC. Protein: CASSLVRGTIHYGYTF.

This clone was seen once. The genes are TRBV6-2 or TRBV6-3 and TRBJ2-1; D unresolved. Germline-derived CDR1 and CDR2 are MNHEY and SVGEGT. There are 13 residues in the CDR3. Deletions cut 2 bases from V and 0 bases from J, with 2 bases between. CDR3 in DNA: TGTGCCAGCAGTTACAGCTCCTACAATGAGCAGTTCTTC. It is translated as CASSYSSYNEQFF.

The genes are TRBV30 and TRBJ1-3; D is ambiguous. Trimming removed 3 bases from V and 0 bases from J, with 3 bases in between. Germline V gives CDR1 GTSNPN, CDR2 SVGIG (reference sequence). The CDR3 totals 12 residues. CDR3 DNA sequence: TGTGCCTGGAGGTACTCTGGAAACACCATATATTTT. Residues: CAWRYSGNTIYF.

This chain connects TRBV27 to TRBJ1-1; the D gene is possibly TRBD1 (6 bases). Trimming stripped 2 bases from V and 2 bases from J, with 12 bases between. CDR1 is MNHEY and CDR2 is SMNVEV in the germline V gene (reference sequence). This CDR3 region has 15 residues. CDR3 bases: TGTGCCAGCAGTTTAGCGGGGGCCCTTAACACTGAAGCTTTCTTT. Translation gives CASSLAGALNTEAFF.

This clone has just one count. The chain has TRBV9 and TRBJ2-1; 11 nucleotides agree with TRBD2. The J segment lost 3 bases and the V segment lost 3 bases, leaving 8 bases of the junction unmatched. CDR3 length equals 17 residues. Germline V CDR1 and CDR2: SGDLS, YYNGEE. DNA of the CDR3: TGTGCCAGCAGCGAGGGAGCACTAGCGGGAGTCTACAATGAGCAGTTCTTC. Translating it yields CASSEGALAGVYNEQFF.

This chain connects TRBV5-1 to TRBJ2-5; 8 bases map to TRBD1. The CDR3 is made up of 16 amino acids. V trimming: 4 bases; J trimming: 5 bases; junction bases outside the gene matches: 13. Germline CDR1 is SGHRS and CDR2 is YFSETQ. CDR3 region: CASSPPTGTGGETQYF. The CDR3 DNA is TGCGCCAGCAGCCCACCAACCGGGACAGGCGGGGAGACCCAGTACTTC.

In DNA, the CDR3 is TGTGCCAGCAGTGAAAGGGGGGATCGGGAGGAAGGGGAGCAGTACTTC. Translation: CASSERGDREEGEQYF. This rearrangement joins TRBV2 to TRBJ2-7; maybe TRBD2 (7 bases). Trimming took 2 bases from V and 7 from J, leaving 21 bases between them. The germline gives CDR1 SNHLY, CDR2 FYNNEI. This CDR3 is 16 amino acids long.

The chain uses TRBV7-9 and TRBJ2-3, with a tentative D call TRBD1 (6 bases). CDR1 is SEHNR, CDR2 FQNEAQ, per germline (reference sequence). V was cut by 5 bases and J by 2 bases, with 17 bases left in between. CDR3 length: 16 amino acids. CDR3 in amino acids: CASSPGVGTNTDTQYF. The CDR3 nucleotides read TGTGCCAGCAGCCCAGGGGTGGGGACAAACACAGATACGCAGTATTTT. Drawing the rest from reference TRBV7-9 and TRBJ2-3, the complete variable domain is DTGVSQNPRHKITKRGQNVTFRCDPISEHNRLYWYRQTLGQGPEFLTYFQNEAQLEKSRLLSDRFSAERPKGSFSTLEIQRTEQGDSAMYLCASSPGVGTNTDTQYFGPGTRLTVL.

The V call is TRBV28, the J call TRBJ1-3, with D perhaps TRBD1 (5 bases). The CDR3 loop spans 15 amino acids. CDR1 and CDR2 from the germline V gene are MDHEN and SYDVKM. The V end was cut by 7 bases, the J end by 4 bases, with 17 bases between. As DNA, the CDR3 is TGTGCCAGCAACACACACGGGGGGTGGGGAAACACCATATATTTT. Protein product: CASNTHGGWGNTIYF.

Only one count was recorded for this clone. The V call is TRBV18, the J call TRBJ1-2, with D hard to call. The germline gives CDR1 KGHSH, CDR2 LQKENI. The CDR3 runs 11 residues. The V gene lost 5 bases and the J gene lost 2 bases, with 3 bases spanning the gap. The CDR3 is CASSDNYGYTF. CDR3 sequence (DNA): TGTGCCAGCTCAGACAACTATGGCTACACCTTC.

The chain is built from TRBV5-1 and TRBJ2-1; 11 bases are a match to TRBD1. The CDR3 totals 15 residues. With 5 bases clipped from V and 4 bases from J, the junction kept 5 bases outside the gene matches. In germline, CDR1 is SGHRS, CDR2 YFSETQ. In DNA form, the CDR3 reads TGCGCCAGCAGTAAGGGACAGGGGGTTTACAATGAGCAGTTCTTC. Its protein is CASSKGQGVYNEQFF.

The chain is built from TRBV5-4 and TRBJ2-3; 8 positions agree with TRBD2. Germline V gene lookup returns CDR1 SGHNT and CDR2 YYREEE (reference sequence). The CDR3 is 15 amino acids. J was trimmed by 2 bases and V by 4 bases; bases with no gene match: 6. The CDR3 DNA sequence: TGTGCCAGCAGCAGTAGCGGGACGTACACAGATACGCAGTATTTT. Translation: CASSSSGTYTDTQYF.

The chain carries TRBV7-2 and TRBJ2-3, with 12 bases lining up with TRBD2. CDR1 is SGHTA, CDR2 FQGNSA, per germline. This CDR3 comprises 17 residues. V dropped 1 base and J dropped 3; count of bases not matched to a gene: 5. CDR3 in DNA: TGTGCCAGCAGCTTAGTTCTAGCGGGAGGGCCGACAGATACGCAGTATTTT. The encoded protein is CASSLVLAGGPTDTQYF.

This clone was counted once. The V and J genes are TRBV28 and TRBJ1-2; 9 bases agree with TRBD1. The junction had 10 bases not matched to a gene; V was cut back by 4 bases and J by 1 base. Germline values: CDR1 MDHEN, CDR2 SYDVKM. CDR3 length equals 17 residues. The CDR3 nucleotides read TGTGCCAGCAGTTCTACAGGGGGCTCGGACGTTAACTATGGCTACACCTTC. Its protein is CASSSTGGSDVNYGYTF.

This chain connects TRBV9 to TRBJ2-1; 7 nucleotides line up with TRBD2. V lost 0 bases and J lost 6; bases outside the gene matches: 6. Per germline, CDR1 SGDLS and CDR2 YYNGEE. This CDR3 contains 15 residues. The CDR3 spells CASSVGGGSANEQFF. CDR3 nucleotide sequence: TGTGCCAGCAGCGTAGGAGGCGGGAGCGCCAATGAGCAGTTCTTC.

This CDR3 is CASSYSLDRDQPQHF. As DNA, the CDR3 is TGTGCCAGCAGTTACTCGCTGGACAGAGATCAGCCCCAGCATTTT. The rearrangement links TRBV6-2 or TRBV6-3 to TRBJ1-5, with D possibly matching TRBD1 (6 bases). The CDR3 is made up of 15 amino acids. V lost 0 bases to trimming and J lost 5 bases, with 11 bases between them. CDR1 and CDR2 from the germline V gene are MNHEY and SVGEGT.

The chain links TRBV3-1 (or the pseudogene TRBV3-2) to TRBJ2-4; 14 positions agree with TRBD2. CDR3 size: 15 residues. Germline assignment: CDR1 LGHDT and CDR2 YNNKEL (reference sequence). Germline trimming cut 5 bases from V and 9 bases from J; bases unmatched to any gene: 6. The CDR3 DNA reads TGTGCCAGCAGCGGACTAGCGGGAGGTCAGGGCATTCAGTACTTC. Encoded protein: CASSGLAGGQGIQYF.

The V call is TRBV23-1, the J call TRBJ2-7; maybe TRBD1 (6 bases). TRBV23-1 carries the ORF label, with uncertain function. There are 16 residues in the CDR3. V was trimmed by 6 bases and J by 3 bases, leaving 21 bases between them. CDR3 sequence (DNA): TGCGCCAGCAGCCTAGGGCAAAACCCGGGACACTACGAGCAGTACTTC. The encoded protein is CASSLGQNPGHYEQYF.